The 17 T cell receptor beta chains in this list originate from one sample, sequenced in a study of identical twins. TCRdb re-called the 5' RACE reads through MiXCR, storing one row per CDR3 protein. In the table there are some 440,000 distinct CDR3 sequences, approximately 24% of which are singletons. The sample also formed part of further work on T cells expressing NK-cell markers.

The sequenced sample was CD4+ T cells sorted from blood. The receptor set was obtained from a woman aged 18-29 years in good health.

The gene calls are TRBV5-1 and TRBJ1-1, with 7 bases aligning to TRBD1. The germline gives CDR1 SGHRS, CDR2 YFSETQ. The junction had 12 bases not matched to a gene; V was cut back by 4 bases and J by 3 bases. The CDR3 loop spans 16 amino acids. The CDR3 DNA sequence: TGCGCCAGCAGCGAGTTGACAGGGAATGGCGACACTGAAGCTTTCTTT. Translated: CASSELTGNGDTEAFF.

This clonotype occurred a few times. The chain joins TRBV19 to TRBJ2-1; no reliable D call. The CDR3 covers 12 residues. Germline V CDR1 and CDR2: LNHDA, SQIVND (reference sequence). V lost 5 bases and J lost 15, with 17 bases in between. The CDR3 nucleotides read TGTGCCAGTAGTGCCGGCCGAGAAGGGCGGTTCTTC. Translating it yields CASSAGREGRFF.

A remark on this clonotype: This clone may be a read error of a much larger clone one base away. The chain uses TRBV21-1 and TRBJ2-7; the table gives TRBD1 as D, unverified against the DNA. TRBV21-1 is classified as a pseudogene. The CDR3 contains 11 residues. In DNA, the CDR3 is TGTGCCAGCAGCAAGAGGGGCGAGCAGTACTTC. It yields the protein CASSKRGEQYF.

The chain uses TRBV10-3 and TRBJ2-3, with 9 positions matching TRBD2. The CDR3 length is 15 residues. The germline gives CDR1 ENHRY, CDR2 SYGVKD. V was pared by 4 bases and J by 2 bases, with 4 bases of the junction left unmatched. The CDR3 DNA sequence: TGTGCCATCAGTGGGACTAGCGTATCCACAGATACGCAGTATTTT. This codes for CAISGTSVSTDTQYF.

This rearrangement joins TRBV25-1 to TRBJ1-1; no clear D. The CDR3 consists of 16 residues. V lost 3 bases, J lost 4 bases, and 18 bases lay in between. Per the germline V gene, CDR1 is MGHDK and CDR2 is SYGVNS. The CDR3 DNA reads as TGTGCCAGCAGTGACCAAGGGTGGGTCGCGGGCACTGAAGCTTTCTTT. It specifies CASSDQGWVAGTEAFF.

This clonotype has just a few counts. DNA of the CDR3: TGTGCCAGCAGCAACAGGGGGCTTAGGAATTCACCCCTCCACTTT. It translates to CASSNRGLRNSPLHF. This chain uses TRBV11-2 with TRBJ1-6, with 9 positions matching TRBD1. Per germline, CDR1 SGHAT and CDR2 FQNNGV. V trimming: 5 bases; J trimming: 7 bases; junction bases outside the gene matches: 6. The CDR3 spans 15 residues.

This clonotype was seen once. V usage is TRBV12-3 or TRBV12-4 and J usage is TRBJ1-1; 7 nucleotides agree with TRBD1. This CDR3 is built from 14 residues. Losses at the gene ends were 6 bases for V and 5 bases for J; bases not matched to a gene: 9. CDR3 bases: TGTGCCAGCAGCTCCGTAGGGGGCTGGACTGAAGCTTTCTTT. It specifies CASSSVGGWTEAFF.

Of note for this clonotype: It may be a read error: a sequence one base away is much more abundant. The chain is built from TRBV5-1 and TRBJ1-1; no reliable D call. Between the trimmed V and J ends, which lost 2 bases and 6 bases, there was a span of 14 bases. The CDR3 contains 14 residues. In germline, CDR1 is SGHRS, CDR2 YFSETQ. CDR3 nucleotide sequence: TGCGCCAGCAGCTTTTGGGATACGAGAGCTGAAGCTTTCTTT. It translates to CASSFWDTRAEAFF.

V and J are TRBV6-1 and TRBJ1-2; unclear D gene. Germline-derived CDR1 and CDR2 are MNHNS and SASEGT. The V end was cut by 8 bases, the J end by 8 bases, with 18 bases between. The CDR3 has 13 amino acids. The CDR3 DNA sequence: TGTGCCAGCGCTCCCCGAGGTTCCAAGGGCTACACCTTC. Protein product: CASAPRGSKGYTF.

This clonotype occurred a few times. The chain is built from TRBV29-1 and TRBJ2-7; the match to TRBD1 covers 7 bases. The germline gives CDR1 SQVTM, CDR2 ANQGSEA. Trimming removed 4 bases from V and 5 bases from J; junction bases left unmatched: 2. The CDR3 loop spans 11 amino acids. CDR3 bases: TGCAGCGTTGGACAGGGCAACGAGCAGTACTTC. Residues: CSVGQGNEQYF.

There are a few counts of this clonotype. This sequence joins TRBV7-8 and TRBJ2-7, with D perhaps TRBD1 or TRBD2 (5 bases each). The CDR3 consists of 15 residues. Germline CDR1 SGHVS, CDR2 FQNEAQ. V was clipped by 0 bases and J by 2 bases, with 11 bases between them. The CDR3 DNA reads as TGTGCCAGCAGCTTAGCCGGGACCGTCGCCTACGAGCAGTACTTC. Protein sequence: CASSLAGTVAYEQYF.

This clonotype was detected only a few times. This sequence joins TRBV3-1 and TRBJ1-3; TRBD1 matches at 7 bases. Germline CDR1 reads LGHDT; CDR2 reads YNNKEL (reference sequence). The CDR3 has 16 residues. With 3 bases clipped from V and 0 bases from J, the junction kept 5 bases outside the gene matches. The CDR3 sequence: CASSQLTGPSGNTIYF. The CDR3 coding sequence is TGTGCCAGCAGCCAGCTGACAGGGCCCTCTGGAAACACCATATATTTT.

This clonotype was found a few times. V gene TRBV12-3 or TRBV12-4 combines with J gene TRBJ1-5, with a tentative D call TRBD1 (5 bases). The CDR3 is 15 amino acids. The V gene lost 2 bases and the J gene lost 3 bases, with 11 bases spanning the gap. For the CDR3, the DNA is TGTGCCAGCAGTTTATCAATGACAGACAATCAGCCCCAGCATTTT. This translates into CASSLSMTDNQPQHF.

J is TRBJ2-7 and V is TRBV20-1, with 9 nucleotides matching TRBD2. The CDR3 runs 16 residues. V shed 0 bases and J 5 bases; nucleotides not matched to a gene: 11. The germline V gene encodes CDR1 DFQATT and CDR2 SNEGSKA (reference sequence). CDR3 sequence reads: CSARDLGGGAPHEQYF. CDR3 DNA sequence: TGCAGTGCTAGAGATCTAGGCGGGGGGGCTCCCCACGAGCAGTACTTC.

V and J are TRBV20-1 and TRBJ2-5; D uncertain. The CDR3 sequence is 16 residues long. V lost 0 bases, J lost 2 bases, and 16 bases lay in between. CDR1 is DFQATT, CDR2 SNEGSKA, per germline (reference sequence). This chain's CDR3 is CSARDSRKLKQETQYF. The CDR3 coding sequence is TGCAGTGCTAGAGATAGTAGAAAACTAAAACAAGAGACCCAGTACTTC.

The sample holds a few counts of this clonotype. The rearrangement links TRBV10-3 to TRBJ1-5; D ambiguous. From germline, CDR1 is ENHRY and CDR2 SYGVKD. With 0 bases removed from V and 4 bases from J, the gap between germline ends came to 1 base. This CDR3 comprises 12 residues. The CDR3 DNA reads TGTGCCATCAGTGAGTCGAATCAGCCCCAGCATTTT. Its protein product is CAISESNQPQHF.

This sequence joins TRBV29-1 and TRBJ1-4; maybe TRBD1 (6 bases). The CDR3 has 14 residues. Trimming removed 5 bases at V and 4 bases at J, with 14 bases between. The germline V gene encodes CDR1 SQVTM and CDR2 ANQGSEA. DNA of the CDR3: TGCAGCGTTCCTGGGGGGGCCAATAATGAAAAACTGTTTTTT. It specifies CSVPGGANNEKLFF. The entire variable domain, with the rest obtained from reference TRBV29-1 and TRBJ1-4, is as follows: SAVISQKPSRDICQRGTSLTIQCQVDSQVTMMFWYRQQPGQSLTLIATANQGSEATYESGFVIDKFPISRPNLTFSTLTVSNMSPEDSSIYLCSVPGGANNEKLFFGSGTQLSVL.